This TCR beta chain was sequenced in a study of regulatory T cells in long-lasting Graves disease. The sample's time point: newly diagnosed GD, antithyroid drugs for less than 3 months. RNA extracted from PBMCs served as the sequencing template. Graves' disease diagnoses used American Thyroid Association guidelines. CDR3 length: 13 amino acids. Losses at the gene ends were 3 bases for V and 7 bases for J; bases not matched to a gene: 5. Ten or more counts support this clonotype. Its antigen is not identified. General observations from the study: Having only a small sample size may have limited accuracy. Reduced TCR diversity was observed in persistent Graves' patients versus newly diagnosed patients. Those with persistent disease had in common more public clonotypes (2,741) than new patients (roughly 970).

Relying on iRepertoire HTBI primers and Arm-PCR of CDR3 regions, the team built TCR beta libraries. A single record per CDR3 protein comes from TCRdb applying MiXCR to the multiplex PCR reads. This sample carries about 320,000 distinct CDR3 sequences, over 15% of them seen once, and the ten largest clones take less than 40%. V and J are TRBV12-3 or TRBV12-4 and TRBJ2-7; TRBD1 agrees at 8 bases. This clonotype was obtained from a female donor with Graves disease. The sample consisted of peripheral blood mononuclear cells (PBMCs), taken at new diagnosis, from a patient treated with antithyroid drugs. Written as DNA, the CDR3 is TGTGCCAGCAGTTTTCAGGGGGCGAGGGAGCAGTACTTC. It is translated as CASSFQGAREQYF.